This is a list of T cell receptor beta chains from one sample in a study of cytomegalovirus exposure and HLA in healthy donors. Libraries were prepared by immunoSEQ multiplex PCR; TCRdb keeps only in-frame clonotypes and omits some of them. The sample lists about 130,000 clones, 80% to 90% occurring once. The sample comprised PBMCs. All receptors come from a woman younger than 35 in good health and CMV-seropositive. Each CDR3 is given with its conserved first and last residue. A D gene is named only where the DNA matches it firmly. Only some rows state a clone size, as once, few, many or a class for expanded clones.

v_gene: TRBV19; j_gene: TRBJ1-1; abundance: -; d_gene: TRBD1; CDR3aa: CASKIGKGAREWNTEAFF; CDR3nt: TGTGCCAGTAAGATCGGAAAGGGGGCGCGAGAATGGAACACTGAAGCTTTCTTT
v_gene: TRBV25-1; j_gene: TRBJ2-3; abundance: few; d_gene: -; CDR3aa: CASGRGDSHSDTQYF; CDR3nt: TGTGCCAGCGGCAGAGGGGACTCCCATTCGGATACGCAGTATTTT
v_gene: TRBV6-1; j_gene: TRBJ2-7; abundance: -; d_gene: TRBD1; CDR3aa: CASDDGTVYEQYF; CDR3nt: TGTGCCAGTGACGATGGGACAGTCTACGAGCAGTACTTC
v_gene: TRBV28; j_gene: TRBJ1-4; abundance: -; d_gene: -; CDR3aa: CASSPLGAGFREKLFF; CDR3nt: TGTGCCAGCAGTCCTCTGGGAGCAGGCTTTCGTGAAAAACTGTTTTTT
v_gene: TRBV2; j_gene: TRBJ1-2; abundance: -; d_gene: -; CDR3aa: CASSDGLLDSLLGGYTF; CDR3nt: TGTGCCAGCAGTGATGGTTTATTAGACAGCTTGCTCGGTGGCTACACCTTC
v_gene: TRBV27; j_gene: TRBJ1-1; abundance: -; d_gene: -; CDR3aa: CASSRSGMNTEAFF; CDR3nt: TGTGCCAGCAGTCGGAGCGGAATGAACACTGAAGCTTTCTTT
v_gene: TRBV9; j_gene: TRBJ2-3; abundance: few; d_gene: -; CDR3aa: CASSPLGGANTQYF; CDR3nt: TGTGCCAGCAGCCCTCTGGGGGGGGCAAATACGCAGTATTTT
v_gene: TRBV5-1; j_gene: TRBJ1-4; abundance: -; d_gene: TRBD1; CDR3aa: CASSEEGANEKLFF; CDR3nt: TGCGCCAGCAGCGAGGAGGGGGCGAATGAAAAACTGTTTTTT
v_gene: TRBV2; j_gene: TRBJ1-1; abundance: once; d_gene: -; CDR3aa: CASRTDSPEAFF; CDR3nt: TGTGCCAGCAGAACCGACAGCCCAGAAGCTTTCTTT
v_gene: TRBV4-1; j_gene: TRBJ2-3; abundance: -; d_gene: -; CDR3aa: CASSPVLATDTQYF; CDR3nt: TGCGCCAGCAGCCCTGTTCTAGCAACAGATACGCAGTATTTT
v_gene: TRBV4-2; j_gene: TRBJ2-2; abundance: -; d_gene: -; CDR3aa: CASSQDSPRKDTGELFF; CDR3nt: TGTGCCAGCAGCCAAGATAGCCCCCGGAAGGACACCGGGGAGCTGTTTTTT
v_gene: TRBV19; j_gene: TRBJ2-7; abundance: -; d_gene: -; CDR3aa: CASTNTGTHYEQYF; CDR3nt: TGTGCCAGTACTAACACCGGGACACACTACGAGCAGTACTTC
v_gene: TRBV7-7; j_gene: TRBJ1-5; abundance: -; d_gene: -; CDR3aa: CASSLDASQPQHF; CDR3nt: TGTGCTAGCAGCTTAGACGCGAGTCAGCCCCAGCATTTT
v_gene: TRBV7-9; j_gene: TRBJ1-6; abundance: few; d_gene: -; CDR3aa: CASSSYVGSSYNSPLHF; CDR3nt: TGTGCCAGCAGCTCCTATGTTGGGAGCTCCTATAATTCACCCCTCCACTTT
v_gene: TRBV10-1; j_gene: TRBJ2-1; abundance: -; d_gene: -; CDR3aa: CASSDPGAVYNEQFF; CDR3nt: TGCGCCAGCAGCGATCCAGGGGCCGTCTACAATGAGCAGTTCTTC
v_gene: TRBV30; j_gene: TRBJ2-3; abundance: once; d_gene: -; CDR3aa: CAWSNLQDRFTDTQYF; CDR3nt: TGTGCCTGGAGCAACTTACAGGACAGATTCACAGATACGCAGTATTTT
v_gene: TRBV29-1; j_gene: TRBJ2-1; abundance: -; d_gene: -; CDR3aa: CSVETGEQFF; CDR3nt: TGCAGCGTCGAGACAGGAGAGCAGTTCTTC
v_gene: TRBV2; j_gene: TRBJ1-3; abundance: few; d_gene: TRBD1; CDR3aa: CASRDRGPGNTIYF; CDR3nt: TGTGCCAGCAGAGACAGGGGGCCTGGAAACACCATATATTTT
v_gene: TRBV5-6; j_gene: TRBJ2-7; abundance: -; d_gene: -; CDR3aa: CASSLGSQAYEQYF; CDR3nt: TGTGCCAGCAGCTTGGGTAGCCAAGCCTACGAGCAGTACTTC
v_gene: TRBV11-2; j_gene: TRBJ1-4; abundance: -; d_gene: -; CDR3aa: CASSFSHNEKLFF; CDR3nt: TGTGCCAGCAGCTTTAGTCATAATGAAAAACTGTTTTTT
v_gene: TRBV29-1; j_gene: TRBJ2-7; abundance: -; d_gene: -; CDR3aa: CSVEIPRTGEQYF; CDR3nt: TGCAGCGTTGAAATCCCGCGAACCGGCGAGCAGTACTTC
v_gene: TRBV21-1; j_gene: TRBJ2-7; abundance: -; d_gene: -; CDR3aa: CASRRLAGLEQYF; CDR3nt: TGTGCCAGCAGAAGGCTAGCGGGGCTCGAGCAGTACTTC
v_gene: TRBV5-5; j_gene: TRBJ2-7; abundance: -; d_gene: TRBD2; CDR3aa: CASSLEARDYSYEQYF; CDR3nt: TGTGCCAGCAGCTTGGAGGCCCGGGACTACTCCTACGAGCAGTACTTC
v_gene: TRBV7-6; j_gene: TRBJ1-1; abundance: few; d_gene: -; CDR3aa: CASSLGQGGLNTEAFF; CDR3nt: TGTGCCAGCAGCTTGGGTCAGGGAGGGCTGAACACTGAAGCTTTCTTT
v_gene: TRBV9; j_gene: TRBJ2-7; abundance: once; d_gene: TRBD1; CDR3aa: CASSNPRDSYEQYF; CDR3nt: TGTGCCAGCAGCAACCCCCGGGACAGTTACGAGCAGTACTTC
v_gene: TRBV4-1; j_gene: TRBJ1-2; abundance: few; d_gene: -; CDR3aa: CASSQQGASDTYGYTF; CDR3nt: TGCGCCAGCAGCCAACAAGGGGCGTCGGATACCTATGGCTACACCTTC
v_gene: TRBV5-4; j_gene: TRBJ2-5; abundance: -; d_gene: TRBD2; CDR3aa: CASSLGSSGGQGTQYF; CDR3nt: TGTGCCAGCAGCTTGGGTTCTAGCGGGGGGCAAGGGACCCAGTACTTC
v_gene: TRBV6-5; j_gene: TRBJ1-4; abundance: -; d_gene: -; CDR3aa: CASSYSSQEREKLFF; CDR3nt: TGTGCCAGCAGTTACTCTTCACAGGAAAGGGAAAAACTGTTTTTT
v_gene: TRBV18; j_gene: TRBJ2-1; abundance: -; d_gene: -; CDR3aa: CASLGGAAVVQFF; CDR3nt: TGTGCCAGCTTAGGGGGGGCCGCGGTCGTGCAGTTCTTC